Each of the 2 T cell receptor beta chains below was sequenced from the same sample in a study of cytomegalovirus exposure and HLA in healthy donors. The PCR had 60 Vbeta and 13 Jbeta primers. Here immunoSEQ multiplex PCR was the method, and the copy in TCRdb shows in-frame clones only, minus some. The table records around 100,000 clones, roughly four fifths of them present only once. What was sequenced was PBMCs. These receptors all come from a male donor in good health and CMV-seropositive.

This clone was detected a few times. The chain uses TRBV2 and TRBJ1-1, with TRBD1 identical over 8 bases. The trim removed 4 bases at V and 4 bases at J, leaving 2 bases unmatched. CDR1 is SNHLY, CDR2 FYNNEI, per germline. The CDR3 contains 13 residues. The DNA of the CDR3 is TGTGCCAGCAGTGGAGGACAGGGCACTGAAGCTTTCTTT. Translating gives CASSGGQGTEAFF.

The chain recombines TRBV6-5 with TRBJ2-1; 9 nucleotides match TRBD2. CDR1 and CDR2 from the germline V gene are MNHEY and SVGAGI. The CDR3 is made up of 16 amino acids. Trimming at V came to 4 bases and at J to 4 bases, leaving 8 bases not matched to a gene. The CDR3 DNA follows: TGTGCCAGCAGTTCGTGGCGGGGGGGTTCTTACAATGAGCAGTTCTTC. It codes for CASSSWRGGSYNEQFF.